The 29 T cell receptor delta chains below were found in one sample sequenced in a study of γδ T cells in repeated Plasmodium falciparum infection. Gammadelta T cells were flow-sorted from PBMC into Vgamma9/Vdelta2+ and Vdelta2-negative populations for bulk analysis. TCRdb reprocessed the multiplex PCR reads through CATT. The table records about 89,000 delta-chain clones, more than 1.4% of them present only once. Input material: gamma-delta T cells from blood. These receptors came from a pool of human donors (malaria-infected and uninfected, not separated).

As regards this clone: The amino acid sequence in TCRdb belongs to a much larger clone and departs from this DNA's translation at residue 7, likely a sequencing read error; the sequence shown is translated from the DNA. This sequence joins TRDV3 and TRDJ1, with unresolved D. Here the J gene was assigned by germline matching of the DNA, as TCRdb has none. The germline V gene encodes CDR1 TVYSNPD and CDR2 GDNSRS (reference sequence). Trimming removed 4 bases at V and 0 bases at J, with 21 bases between. The CDR3 is 16 amino acids. This CDR3 reads CACRPLMTRYTDKLIF. The CDR3 nucleotides read TGTGCCTGCCGTCCTCTTATGACAAGGTACACCGATAAACTCATCTTT.

In this sample, this clone turned up a few times. For this DNA, TCRdb reports the protein of a much larger clone, which diverges at residue 8, most likely from a read error; the protein presented here is translated directly from the DNA. The J gene is TRDJ1, the V gene TRDV1, with 7 bases aligning to TRDD3. Trimming cost V 2 bases and J 4 bases; bases outside gene matches: 7. CDR3 length: 15 amino acids. Germline lookup yields CDR1 TSWWSYY and CDR2 QGS. The CDR3 is CALGENWWIRDKLIF. CDR3 sequence (DNA): TGTGCTCTTGGGGAAAACTGGTGGATACGCGATAAACTCATCTTT.

With regard to this clone: TCRdb records a much larger clone's protein for this DNA, with a difference at residue 20 that likely arises from a read error; the protein given is the translation of the DNA. V gene TRDV1 combines with J gene TRDJ1; possibly TRDD3 for D (7 bases). Here the J gene was assigned by germline matching of the DNA, as TCRdb has none. The CDR3 runs 26 residues. CDR1 TSWWSYY and CDR2 QGS come from the germline V gene. Trimming took 0 bases from V and 1 from J, leaving 42 bases between them. CDR3 nucleotide sequence: TGTGCTCTTGGGGAACTCCATAACCAAAACCTCCTACCTAAGCCTACTGGGGACCCTGGCACCGATAAACTCATCTTT. This sequence encodes CALGELHNQNLLPKPTGDPGTDKLIF.

Note on this clone: This DNA's translation and the protein TCRdb lists, from a much larger clone, do not match at residue 11, likely due to a read error; the protein shown is translated from the DNA. The chain has TRDV2 and TRDJ3; 9 nucleotides align to TRDD3. As TCRdb names no J gene, one was assigned here on the basis of a DNA match to germline. Germline CDR1 and CDR2: GEAIGNYY and EKD. The CDR3 consists of 22 residues. The J segment lost 0 bases and the V segment lost 0 bases, leaving 14 bases of the junction unmatched. The CDR3 bases are TGTGCCTGTGACACCGTGAGTACTGGGGGACTCCAGGGCTCCTGGGACACCCGACAGATGTTTTTC. This translates into CACDTVSTGGLQGSWDTRQMFF.

As to this clone: Given a far larger clone just one base away, this is likely a sequencing read error. Distinct nucleotide sequences in the sample also encode this CDR3. This chain links TRDV1 with TRDJ1; 7 nucleotides agree with TRDD3. TCRdb lists no J gene, so it was determined here by aligning the DNA to germline. CDR3 length: 19 amino acids. CDR1 TSWWSYY and CDR2 QGS come from the germline V gene. CDR3 region: CALGGFDNYVLGHIDKLIF. CDR3 nucleotides: TGTGCTCTCGGGGGATTCGATAACTACGTACTGGGGCATATCGATAAACTCATCTTT.

In its sample, this clone was seen a few times. TCRdb's protein for this DNA is that of a much larger clone and differs from the translation at residue 6, likely a read error; the protein shown is the DNA translation. The rearrangement uses TRDV2 and TRDJ1; 7 bases fit TRDD3. No J gene is reported in TCRdb; it was inferred here by comparing the DNA with germline. CDR3 length equals 16 residues. The trim removed 3 bases at V and 1 base at J, leaving 10 bases unmatched. The germline V gene encodes CDR1 GEAIGNYY and CDR2 EKD. This chain's CDR3 is CACDGILGQGTDKLIF. The CDR3 coding sequence is TGTGCCTGTGACGGCATACTGGGGCAGGGCACCGATAAACTCATCTTT.

Concerning this clone itself: A single base is all that separates this from a far larger clone, so a read error is likely. This sample includes further DNA sequences coding for the same CDR3. CDR3 bases: TGTGCCTTTATTGGTCCCCGGTACTGGGGGATTTCAAAGTATACCGATAAACTCATCTTT. This sequence encodes CAFIGPRYWGISKYTDKLIF. The chain has TRDV3 and TRDJ1, with 10 bases lining up with TRDD3. V shed 1 base and J 2 bases; nucleotides not matched to a gene: 22. Germline CDR1 reads TVYSNPD; CDR2 reads GDNSRS (reference sequence). The length of the CDR3 is 20 residues.

This clone was seen a few times. The protein TCRdb gives is from a much larger clone and does not agree with this DNA's translation at residue 7, likely a read error; the protein shown here comes from the DNA. V is TRDV3 and J is TRDJ1; TRDD3 matches 9 bases. Germline lookup yields CDR1 TVYSNPD and CDR2 GDNSRS (reference sequence). The CDR3 loop spans 18 amino acids. V lost 5 bases, J lost 0 bases, and 19 bases stayed unmatched. The CDR3 here is CAPSSERSTGGDTDKLIF. The CDR3, as DNA: TGTGCCCCTTCTTCGGAACGCAGTACTGGGGGAGACACCGATAAACTCATCTTT.

In its sample, this clone was seen a few times. This DNA translates differently at residue 17 from the TCRdb protein, which is that of a much larger clone; a read error is likely, and the protein shown is the DNA's own translation. V usage is TRDV1 and J usage is TRDJ1; TRDD3 matches at 10 bases. The J gene, not given by TCRdb, was assigned here from a germline match of the nucleotide sequence. The CDR3 length is 23 residues. Germline V CDR1 and CDR2: TSWWSYY, QGS. The CDR3 here is CALVERCPTGGWGIPPHTDKLIF. In DNA form, the CDR3 reads TGTGCTCTTGTGGAACGGTGTCCTACAGGAGGGTGGGGGATACCCCCCCACACCGATAAACTCATCTTT.

Concerning this clone: With only one base between it and a far larger clone, this is likely a read error. Other DNA sequences from this sample encode an identical CDR3 as well. J is TRDJ1 and V is TRDV2; 9 bases map to TRDD3. The J gene is absent in TCRdb and was assigned here via DNA matching to germline. The V segment lost 0 bases and the J segment 0 bases; nucleotides outside the gene matches: 22. The CDR3 covers 22 residues. Germline CDR1 GEAIGNYY, CDR2 EKD. The CDR3 spells CACDTVTGPQGDTPSYTDKLIF. The CDR3 bases are TGTGCCTGTGACACCGTCACGGGTCCGCAGGGGGATACCCCCTCGTACACCGATAAACTCATCTTT.

The table lists this clone with a few counts. This DNA's translation differs at residue 18 from TCRdb's protein, which comes from a much larger clone; a read error is likely, and the protein shown is translated from the DNA. CDR3 loop: CALGESTHNLGWGENTDQLIF. CDR3 DNA sequence: TGTGCTCTTGGGGAATCTACACACAACCTTGGGTGGGGGGAGAACACCGATCAACTCATCTTT. The rearrangement joins TRDV1 to TRDJ1, with D possibly TRDD3 on 6 matching bases. Looked up from germline, CDR1 is TSWWSYY and CDR2 is QGS. The CDR3 length is 21 residues.

On this clone itself: This probably arose from a read error, given a far larger clone one base away. Other DNA sequences in the sample encode the same CDR3. V and J are TRDV1 and TRDJ2, with TRDD3 matching over 10 bases. TCRdb records no J gene; here it was assigned by comparing the DNA to germline. J was trimmed by 0 bases and V by 0 bases; bases with no gene match: 28. Per germline, CDR1 TSWWSYY and CDR2 QGS. This CDR3 has 26 residues. CDR3 residues: CALGELALPMKLGDSPSLALTAQLFF. In DNA, the CDR3 is TGTGCTCTTGGGGAACTAGCGCTTCCTATGAAACTGGGGGATTCTCCTTCCTTAGCTTTGACAGCACAACTCTTCTTT.

In the case of this clone: It may be a read error: a sequence one base away is much more abundant. In the same sample, other DNA sequences code for this CDR3. V gene TRDV1 combines with J gene TRDJ1, with 11 bases that match TRDD3. The CDR3 sequence is 21 residues long. CDR1 and CDR2 (germline): TSWWSYY, QGS. The DNA for the CDR3 is TGTGCTCTTGGGGAATACCTCCTTCCGCACCCGTACTGGGGGATATACGATAAGCTCATCTTT. Amino acid sequence: CALGEYLLPHPYWGIYDKLIF.

This clone showed up just a few times. A read error is the likely source, as a far larger clone sits one nucleotide away. Other DNA sequences in the same sample also yield this CDR3. The chain combines TRDV1 with TRDJ1; TRDD3 agrees at 13 bases. TCRdb lists no J gene, so it was determined here by aligning the DNA to germline. V dropped 3 bases and J dropped 2; count of bases not matched to a gene: 18. This CDR3 is built from 21 residues. CDR1 and CDR2 from the germline V gene are TSWWSYY and QGS. CDR3 nucleotides: TGTGCTCTTGGGGATCTGGACGGTACTGGGGGATACGTCATATATACCGATAAACTCATCTTT. Its protein product is CALGDLDGTGGYVIYTDKLIF.

This clone was detected a few times. Possible read error: a much larger clone is one base away. V is TRDV1 and J is TRDJ1, with TRDD3 matching 11 bases. Since TCRdb gives no J gene, matching the DNA to germline was used here to assign it. This CDR3 comprises 22 residues. The germline V gene encodes CDR1 TSWWSYY and CDR2 QGS. V lost 0 bases to trimming and J lost 0 bases; unmatched junction nucleotides: 18. The chain's CDR3 is CALGELDEGWGIRPSYTDKLIF. DNA for the CDR3: TGTGCTCTTGGGGAACTAGACGAGGGTTGGGGGATACGTCCATCGTACACCGATAAACTCATCTTT.

A remark on this clone: The amino acid sequence in TCRdb belongs to a much larger clone and departs from this DNA's translation at residue 2, likely a sequencing read error; the sequence shown is translated from the DNA. The V and J genes are TRDV2 and TRDJ3, with 9 bases identical to TRDD3. CDR1 and CDR2 (germline): GEAIGNYY, EKD. The length of the CDR3 is 18 residues. The DNA for the CDR3 is TGTTCCTGTGACACTATTGGGGGATACTCCTGGGACACCCGACAGATGTTTTTC. It encodes CSCDTIGGYSWDTRQMFF.

With regard to this clone: With a far larger clone one base away, a read error is the likely cause. Other DNA sequences in the sample encode the same CDR3. The rearrangement links TRDV3 to TRDJ1, with D unresolved. Germline lookup yields CDR1 TVYSNPD and CDR2 GDNSRS (reference sequence). The CDR3 is made up of 16 amino acids. The CDR3 here is CACRPLVTRYTDKLIF. CDR3 DNA: TGTGCCTGCCGTCCTCTTGTGACAAGGTACACCGACAAACTCATCTTT. Supplemented by reference TRDV3 and TRDJ1, the full variable domain reads CDKVTQSSPDQTVASGSEVVLLCTYDTVYSNPDLFWYRIRPDYSFQFVFYGDNSRSEGADFTQGRFSVKHILTQKAFHLVISPVRTEDSATYYCACRPLVTRYTDKLIFGKGTRVTVEP.

As concerns this clone: A far larger clone is only one base removed, so a read error is likely. The identical CDR3 is also encoded by other nucleotide sequences in the sample. The genes are TRDV1 and TRDJ1, with 7 bases fitting TRDD3. TCRdb carries no J gene annotation; the J gene was assigned here by matching the DNA with germline. The junction had 10 bases not matched to a gene; V was cut back by 3 bases and J by 0 bases. The germline V gene encodes CDR1 TSWWSYY and CDR2 QGS. The CDR3 runs 17 residues. The CDR3 region is CALGDVPGGLYTDKLIF. CDR3 in DNA: TGTGCTCTTGGGGACGTCCCTGGGGGCTTGTACACCGATAAACTCATCTTT.

Of note for this clone: A far larger clone is only one base removed, so a read error is likely. Other DNA sequences in this sample translate to the same CDR3. The chain is built from TRDV1 and TRDJ1, with D maybe TRDD3 (5 bases). As TCRdb names no J gene, one was assigned here on the basis of a DNA match to germline. Germline assignment: CDR1 TSWWSYY and CDR2 QGS. The CDR3 has 19 residues. The CDR3 spells CALGEHETVTTPYTDKLIF. CDR3 DNA: TGTGCTCTCGGGGAGCATGAAACTGTCACAACACCTTACACCGATAAACTCATCTTT.

This clone was observed a few times. The protein TCRdb gives is from a much larger clone and does not agree with this DNA's translation at residue 19, likely a read error; the protein shown here comes from the DNA. V usage is TRDV1 and J usage is TRDJ1; 8 nucleotides agree with TRDD3. The J gene is not listed in TCRdb, so it was assigned here from a DNA match to germline. Germline assignment: CDR1 TSWWSYY and CDR2 QGS. The CDR3 is made up of 24 amino acids. With 5 bases clipped from V and 3 bases from J, the junction kept 35 bases outside the gene matches. CDR3 nucleotide sequence: TGTGCTCTTGGGAATGTTATGAAAAGCGCAAAACTGCATGGGGGATTCGGTAACGCCGATAAACTCATCTTT. Its translation: CALGNVMKSAKLHGGFGNADKLIF.

Concerning this clone itself: This DNA's translation differs at residue 8 from TCRdb's protein, which comes from a much larger clone; a read error is likely, and the protein shown is translated from the DNA. The rearrangement joins TRDV3 to TRDJ1; the D is unclear. Germline V gene data show CDR1 as TVYSNPD and CDR2 as GDNSRS (reference sequence). Trimming left V 4 bases short and J 0 bases short, with 15 bases between. This CDR3 has 14 residues. The CDR3 loop reads CASVKVSYTDKLIF. The CDR3 nucleotides are TGTGCCTCCGTTAAGGTGAGCTACACCGATAAACTCATCTTT. Together with reference TRDV3 and TRDJ1, the CDR3 gives the full variable domain: CDKVTQSSPDQTVASGSEVVLLCTYDTVYSNPDLFWYRIRPDYSFQFVFYGDNSRSEGADFTQGRFSVKHILTQKAFHLVISPVRTEDSATYYCASVKVSYTDKLIFGKGTRVTVEP.

In this sample, this clone turned up a few times. A read error likely explains this, since a far larger clone differs by one base. Other DNA sequences in the sample encode the same CDR3. V gene assignment gives TRDV2, but the J gene was left uncalled; TRDD3 is the table's D call, not checked against the DNA. The CDR3 totals 21 residues. Germline CDR1 is GEAIGNYY and CDR2 is EKD. The CDR3 nucleotides read TGTGCCTGTGACACCGGCGGGCTACTGGGGGATCGCGCCTGGGACACCCGACAGATGTTCTTC. Translation: CACDTGGLLGDRAWDTRQMFF.

This clone turned up a few times. TCRdb's protein, taken from a much larger clone, differs from this DNA's translation at residue 3, likely owing to a read error; the protein displayed comes from the DNA. J is TRDJ1 and V is TRDV1; D might be TRDD3 (6 bases). No J gene is reported in TCRdb; it was inferred here by comparing the DNA with germline. Looked up from germline, CDR1 is TSWWSYY and CDR2 is QGS. CDR3 size: 14 residues. CDR3 sequence (DNA): TGTGCTCCTGGGGAAGGGTCGTACACCGATAAACTCATCTTT. As protein: CAPGEGSYTDKLIF.

Points on this clone: TCRdb's entry gives the protein of a much larger clone, which mismatches this DNA's translation at residue 14, likely from a read error; the protein reported here is translated from the DNA. The J gene went uncalled, whereas the V gene is TRDV1; the table's D gene call, TRDD3, was not cross checked with the DNA. The CDR3 is 15 amino acids. Germline CDR1 reads TSWWSYY; CDR2 reads QGS. The CDR3 DNA sequence: TGTGCTCTTGGGGATTTTCGGTGGGGGGGCGATAAACTCACCTTT. It translates to CALGDFRWGGDKLTF.

This clone came up a few times. The J gene is TRDJ1, the V gene TRDV1; the match to TRDD3 covers 7 bases. The J gene, missing from TCRdb, was assigned here through DNA to germline matching. V shed 2 bases and J 0 bases; nucleotides not matched to a gene: 18. The CDR3 is 20 residues long. From germline, CDR1 is TSWWSYY and CDR2 QGS. This chain's CDR3 is CALGERDLVNQGIYTDKLIF. Here the CDR3 DNA reads TGTGCTCTTGGGGAAAGGGACCTCGTCAATCAGGGGATATACACCGATAAACTCATCTTT.

This clone was observed a few times. CDR3 residues: CALGELGRCTDKLIF. The DNA of the CDR3 is TGTGCTCTTGGGGAACTAGGGAGGTGCACCGATAAACTCATCTTT. This chain connects TRDV1 to TRDJ1; no reliable D call. Because TCRdb records no J gene, it was assigned here through a match of the DNA to germline. The CDR3 is 15 amino acids. The V and J ends lost 0 bases and 1 base respectively, with 9 bases between them. Germline loops: CDR1 TSWWSYY, CDR2 QGS.

About this clone: Translating this DNA gives a protein that differs at residue 8 from the TCRdb one, which belongs to a much larger clone; a read error is likely, and the protein shown is this translation. V is TRDV2 and J is TRDJ1; TRDD3 matches at 7 bases. TCRdb gives no J gene; it was assigned here by matching the DNA to germline. This CDR3 has 15 residues. V trimming: 1 base; J trimming: 2 bases; junction bases outside the gene matches: 6. Germline V gene data show CDR1 as GEAIGNYY and CDR2 as EKD. The CDR3 is CACDTGGHGTDKLIF. The CDR3 nucleotides read TGTGCCTGTGACACTGGGGGACACGGGACCGATAAACTCATCTTT.

For this clone: The protein TCRdb gives is from a much larger clone and does not agree with this DNA's translation at residue 10, likely a read error; the protein shown here comes from the DNA. V usage is TRDV3 and J usage is TRDJ1; D remains unclear. Because TCRdb records no J gene, it was assigned here through a match of the DNA to germline. CDR3 length: 16 amino acids. Trimming left V 4 bases short and J 1 base short, with 22 bases between. Germline loops: CDR1 TVYSNPD, CDR2 GDNSRS (reference sequence). CDR3 in amino acids: CASMAKMGPCTDKLIF. The CDR3 nucleotides are TGTGCCTCAATGGCAAAAATGGGCCCTTGCACCGATAAACTCATCTTT.

A few counts support this clone. The chain joins TRDV1 to TRDJ1; the match to TRDD3 covers 13 bases. The junction had 25 bases not matched to a gene; V was cut back by 8 bases and J by 1 base. Looked up from germline, CDR1 is TSWWSYY and CDR2 is QGS. The CDR3 covers 22 residues. The CDR3 spells CALRAYYYWGIRRGQRTDKLIF. CDR3 nucleotide sequence: TGTGCTCTTAGGGCATACTACTACTGGGGGATACGCCGGGGGCAGCGCACCGATAAACTCATCTTT.